What follows are 14 T cell receptor beta chains derived from one specimen sequenced in a study of blood T cell repertoires in COVID-19. Only in-frame clones appear in the TCRdb table, and some are missing; sequencing was by immunoSEQ multiplex PCR. The table has around 250,000 clones, approximately 83% seen once. Sequenced sample: PBMCs or T cells enriched from blood (not recorded which). The receptor set was obtained from a middle-aged man who had recovered from COVID-19.

The chain has TRBV7-2 and TRBJ2-1, with D uncertain. The V gene lost 6 bases and the J gene lost 5 bases, with 17 bases spanning the gap. This CDR3 region has 15 residues. Per the germline V gene, CDR1 is SGHTA and CDR2 is FQGNSA. The chain's CDR3 is CASSYILVVNNEQFF. The CDR3 nucleotides read TGTGCCAGCAGTTACATATTGGTGGTAAACAATGAGCAGTTCTTC.

V usage is TRBV29-1 and J usage is TRBJ1-2; D ambiguous. V lost 4 bases, J lost 2 bases, and 11 bases lay in between. The CDR3 loop spans 13 amino acids. Looked up from germline, CDR1 is SQVTM and CDR2 is ANQGSEA. The CDR3 DNA follows: TGCAGCGTTGGACTATCCGGGAACTATGGCTACACCTTC. Protein product: CSVGLSGNYGYTF.

V and J are TRBV6-1 and TRBJ1-2; TRBD1 is a possible D gene (6 bases). V gave up 4 bases and J gave up 5 bases, with 20 bases separating them. The CDR3 is 16 amino acids. Germline V gives CDR1 MNHNS, CDR2 SASEGT. In DNA, the CDR3 is TGTGCCAGCAGTGCCTCGACAGGCCGTTCCATATATGGCTACACCTTC. It is translated as CASSASTGRSIYGYTF.

The CDR3 DNA is TGTGCCAGTAGTATAGATACAGGGGTTGGGGAGACCCAGTACTTC. It yields the protein CASSIDTGVGETQYF. V gene TRBV19 combines with J gene TRBJ2-5, with 7 bases identical to TRBD1. Germline CDR1 is LNHDA and CDR2 is SQIVND (reference sequence). The CDR3 totals 15 residues. Trimming cost V 0 bases and J 5 bases; bases outside gene matches: 6.

The chain couples TRBV6-5 to TRBJ1-2, with 7 positions matching TRBD1. V lost 1 base to trimming and J lost 5 bases; unmatched junction nucleotides: 1. Germline V gene sequence: CDR1 MNHEY, CDR2 SVGAGI. This CDR3 comprises 13 residues. The CDR3 protein is CASSYLTGYGYTF. The CDR3 region has the DNA TGTGCCAGCAGTTACTTGACAGGGTATGGCTACACCTTC.

V and J are TRBV28 and TRBJ2-7, with D possibly being TRBD1 (5 bases). Germline CDR1 MDHEN, CDR2 SYDVKM. The V and J ends lost 6 bases and 6 bases respectively, with 18 bases between them. The CDR3 is 14 residues long. The CDR3 DNA reads as TGTGCCAGCAGGGCCTGGGGCAGGGTGGGCGAGCAGTACTTC. This encodes CASRAWGRVGEQYF.

This clone was detected only once. The CDR3 spells CASSPLAGGPGGHEQYF. The CDR3, as DNA: TGTGCCAGCAGCCCTCTAGCGGGAGGGCCAGGGGGTCACGAGCAGTACTTC. The chain joins TRBV5-4 to TRBJ2-7, with 12 nucleotides matching TRBD2. The CDR3 extends over 17 amino acids. Germline V CDR1 and CDR2: SGHNT, YYREEE (reference sequence). With 4 bases clipped from V and 5 bases from J, the junction kept 13 bases outside the gene matches.

This rearrangement joins TRBV4-2 to TRBJ2-7; tentatively, D is TRBD2 (6 bases). The CDR3 spans 12 residues. Germline values: CDR1 LGHNA, CDR2 YNFKEQ. V was shortened by 3 bases and J by 6 bases, with 9 bases between the two germline ends. CDR3 DNA sequence: TGTGCCAGCAGCCAGACGGGACTCGAGCAGTACTTC. Translation: CASSQTGLEQYF.

V is TRBV10-2 and J is TRBJ1-3; D may be TRBD1 (5 bases). Germline V gene data show CDR1 as WSHSY and CDR2 as SAAADI. CDR3 length equals 17 residues. The V and J ends lost 6 bases and 1 base respectively, with 19 bases between them. The CDR3, as DNA: TGCGCCAGCAGGGAGGCAGGGAAGGCATTTTCTGGAAACACCATATATTTT. It codes for CASREAGKAFSGNTIYF.

This chain uses TRBV5-1 with TRBJ2-5; 9 bases are shared with TRBD2. Germline V CDR1 and CDR2: SGHRS, YFSETQ. With V trimmed by 4 bases and J by 12 bases, 13 bases remained unmatched. This CDR3 has 14 amino acids. In nucleotides, the CDR3 is TGCGCCAGCAGCCCCGGTGGGGCGGGGGGGCTAGAGTACTTC. Residues: CASSPGGAGGLEYF.

The rearrangement links TRBV19 to TRBJ1-5, with 8 nucleotides matching TRBD1. With 9 bases clipped from V and 6 bases from J, the junction kept 4 bases outside the gene matches. Germline CDR1 reads LNHDA; CDR2 reads SQIVND (reference sequence). The CDR3 covers 12 residues. This CDR3 reads CASGQGGQPQHF. The CDR3 nucleotides read TGTGCCAGCGGACAGGGTGGTCAGCCCCAGCATTTT.

This clone was detected once. The chain combines TRBV4-2 with TRBJ2-2; maybe TRBD2 (6 bases). The CDR3 has 16 amino acids. The germline V gene encodes CDR1 LGHNA and CDR2 YNFKEQ. Trimming removed 1 base from V and 4 bases from J, with 13 bases in between. CDR3 sequence: CASSQARLGGTGELFF. DNA of the CDR3: TGTGCCAGCAGCCAAGCCCGCCTGGGGGGCACCGGGGAGCTGTTTTTT.

This sequence joins TRBV19 and TRBJ2-7, with 8 bases identical to TRBD1. Germline CDR1 is LNHDA and CDR2 is SQIVND (reference sequence). This CDR3 region has 14 residues. The J segment lost 6 bases and the V segment lost 6 bases, leaving 10 bases of the junction unmatched. CDR3 protein: CASSTSGTGGEQYF. Written as DNA, the CDR3 is TGTGCCAGTAGCACCTCTGGGACAGGCGGCGAGCAGTACTTC.

This clone ranks as medium-sized. The chain links TRBV5-4 to TRBJ1-2, with 9 bases fitting TRBD1. The germline V gene encodes CDR1 SGHNT and CDR2 YYREEE (reference sequence). The CDR3 runs to 17 residues. The J segment lost 2 bases and the V segment lost 1 base, leaving 9 bases of the junction unmatched. The CDR3 region is CASSLHGTGRSNYGYTF. DNA of the CDR3: TGTGCCAGCAGCTTGCACGGGACAGGGAGGTCCAACTATGGCTACACCTTC.